A single sample gave rise to the 2 T cell receptor beta chains below, sequenced in a study of T-cell memory formation after mild COVID-19. Using its own MiXCR run on the 5' RACE reads, TCRdb lists one record per CDR3 protein. The table has about 300,000 distinct CDR3 sequences, 15% to 20% seen once. Sample: PBMCs or a T cell subset sorted from them (not recorded which). The receptors were gathered from a man between 18 and 35 years old who had mild COVID-19 (a few samples of this study predate the infection). Cell type and time point are not known.

This chain connects TRBV27 to TRBJ2-7, with a weak D call TRBD2 (5 bases). V gave up 3 bases and J gave up 9 bases, with 15 bases separating them. Germline V gene data show CDR1 as MNHEY and CDR2 as SMNVEV (reference sequence). The CDR3 runs 13 residues. CDR3 DNA sequence: TGTGCCAGCAGTTTTGGTCTAGCCAAACCGCAGTACTTC. Its protein product is CASSFGLAKPQYF.

This clonotype showed up many times. The chain joins TRBV7-2 to TRBJ2-3; D may be TRBD1 (5 bases). Trimming removed 5 bases at V and 6 bases at J, with 15 bases between. The CDR3 runs to 14 residues. From germline, CDR1 is SGHTA and CDR2 FQGNSA. The DNA of the CDR3 is TGTGCCAGCAGCGCACGACAGTTTCCTGATACGCAGTATTTT. It codes for CASSARQFPDTQYF. Variable domain in full (rest from reference TRBV7-2 and TRBJ2-3): GAGVSQSPSNKVTEKGKDVELRCDPISGHTALYWYRQSLGQGLEFLIYFQGNSAPDKSGLPSDRFSAERTGGSVSTLTIQRTQQEDSAVYLCASSARQFPDTQYFGPGTRLTVL.